This record looks at one T cell receptor (beta chain) sequence and its context. The entry originates in a study of blood T cell repertoires in COVID-19. The CDR3 consists of 16 residues. The germline V gene encodes CDR1 MNHEY and CDR2 SVGAGI. V was pared by 3 bases and J by 0 bases, with 12 bases between. Data came from immunoSEQ multiplex PCR; TCRdb stores just in-frame clones and leaves some out. There are about 120,000 clones in the sample; about 85% occur only once, and under 2.5% lies in the top ten. The source is a man between 70 and 80 years old with acute or convalescent COVID-19. Sequenced: peripheral blood. V usage is TRBV6-5 and J usage is TRBJ1-3; D is uncertain. The CDR3: CASSYFTGSSGNTIYF. CDR3 coding DNA: TGTGCCAGCAGTTATTTCACCGGGAGCTCTGGAAACACCATATATTTT.